This TCR beta chain came from a study of PD-L1 blockade in urothelial cancer. Study in general: Blood analysis occurred 3 weeks (second dose) and 6 weeks after treatment start. A median blood sample held approximately 140,000 T cells and 75,000 to 85,000 unique TCRs.

This clone is deemed medium-sized. From germline, CDR1 is SEHNR and CDR2 FQNEAQ (reference sequence). The CDR3 spans 16 residues. V was trimmed by 0 bases and J by 0 bases, leaving 9 bases between them. Sample time point: peripheral blood 6 weeks after treatment start. Each patient gave between 1 and 8 samples, pretreatment and on-treatment. Every PCR received spiked-in synthetic TCR analog templates. TCRdb's table, derived via immunoSEQ multiplex PCR, lists solely in-frame clones and lacks some. The table lists 25,000 to 35,000 clones, 84% of them singletons. The chain uses TRBV7-9 and TRBJ1-3; tentative D call: TRBD1 (5 bases). The TCR sequence derives from a man aged 70 or older with urothelial cancer. This specimen consisted of PBMCs, obtained around atezolizumab (anti-PD-L1) treatment. Here the CDR3 DNA reads TGTGCCAGCAGCTTAGCGGGGCAGTACTCTGGAAACACCATATATTTT. It is translated as CASSLAGQYSGNTIYF.